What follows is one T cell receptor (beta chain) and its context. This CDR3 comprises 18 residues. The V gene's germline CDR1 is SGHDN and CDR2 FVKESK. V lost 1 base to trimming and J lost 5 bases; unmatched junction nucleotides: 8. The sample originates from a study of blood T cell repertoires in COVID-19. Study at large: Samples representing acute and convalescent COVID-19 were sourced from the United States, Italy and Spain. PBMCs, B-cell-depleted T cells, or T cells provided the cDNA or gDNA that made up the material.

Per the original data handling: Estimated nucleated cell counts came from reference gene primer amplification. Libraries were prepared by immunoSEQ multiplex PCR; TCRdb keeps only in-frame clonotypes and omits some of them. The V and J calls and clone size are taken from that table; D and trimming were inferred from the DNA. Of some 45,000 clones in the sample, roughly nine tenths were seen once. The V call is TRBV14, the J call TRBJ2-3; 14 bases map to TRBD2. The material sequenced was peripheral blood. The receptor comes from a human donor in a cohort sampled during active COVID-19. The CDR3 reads CASSQVWTSGGRGDTQYF. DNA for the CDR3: TGTGCCAGCAGCCAAGTCTGGACTAGCGGGGGGCGTGGAGATACGCAGTATTTT.